One and the same sample provided the 2 T cell receptor beta chains below, sequenced in a study of cytomegalovirus exposure and HLA in healthy donors. The PCR made use of 60 Vbeta and 13 Jbeta primers. Profiling relied on immunoSEQ multiplex PCR, and the TCRdb table lists in-frame clones only, not all of them. Found here are more than 90,000 clones, 79% of them singletons; the top ten hold about 2.7%. The sequenced material came from PBMCs. These receptors were collected from a woman between 18 and 29 years old in good health and CMV-seropositive.

The chain recombines TRBV7-6 with TRBJ2-7, with D perhaps TRBD2 (7 bases). From germline, CDR1 is SGHVS and CDR2 FNYEAQ. V lost 5 bases and J lost 3, with 20 bases in between. The length of the CDR3 is 16 residues. The CDR3 loop is CASSGFQGGGDYEQYF. CDR3 nucleotides: TGTGCCAGCAGCGGATTCCAGGGAGGGGGGGACTACGAGCAGTACTTC.

The chain joins TRBV5-1 to TRBJ1-2; D unresolved. Trimming pared 0 bases from V and 3 bases from J, leaving 6 bases between. Germline-derived CDR1 and CDR2 are SGHRS and YFSETQ. This CDR3 is built from 13 residues. The CDR3 nucleotides read TGCGCCAGCAGCTTGGGGAGGGACTATGGCTACACCTTC. Protein sequence: CASSLGRDYGYTF.